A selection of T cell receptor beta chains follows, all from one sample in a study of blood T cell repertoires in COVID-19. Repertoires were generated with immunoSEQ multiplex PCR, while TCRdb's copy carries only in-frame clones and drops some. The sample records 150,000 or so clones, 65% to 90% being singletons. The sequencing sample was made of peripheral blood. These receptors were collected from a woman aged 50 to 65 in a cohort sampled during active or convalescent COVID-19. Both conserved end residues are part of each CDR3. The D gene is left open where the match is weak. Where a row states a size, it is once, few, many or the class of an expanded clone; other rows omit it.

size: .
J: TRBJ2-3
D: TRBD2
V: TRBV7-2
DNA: TGTGCCAGCAGCTCCGGACTAGCGGGGGGCTCAACCCTCCCAGATACGCAGTATTTT
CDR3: CASSSGLAGGSTLPDTQYF

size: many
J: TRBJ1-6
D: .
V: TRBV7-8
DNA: TGTGCCAGCAGCCGAGGATGGGGGGACGACTCACCCCTCCACTTT
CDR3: CASSRGWGDDSPLHF

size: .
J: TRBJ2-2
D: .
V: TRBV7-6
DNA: TGTGCCAGCAGCTTACCGACTACGGAGCTGTTTTTT
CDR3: CASSLPTTELFF

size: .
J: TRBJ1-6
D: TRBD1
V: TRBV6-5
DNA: TGTGCCAGCAGCCTGAGACAGGGGTCTTCACCCCTCCACTTT
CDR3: CASSLRQGSSPLHF

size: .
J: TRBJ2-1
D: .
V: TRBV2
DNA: TGTGCCAGCAGCGGGGACAACTACAATGAGCAGTTCTTC
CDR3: CASSGDNYNEQFF

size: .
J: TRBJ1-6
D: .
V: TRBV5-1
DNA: TGCGCCAGCAGCTGGGCCACAGGGAATTCACCCCTCCACTTT
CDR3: CASSWATGNSPLHF

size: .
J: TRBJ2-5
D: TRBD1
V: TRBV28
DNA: TGTGCCAGCAGCCCAGAGGGGGCGGATCTGGTGACCCAGTACTTC
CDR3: CASSPEGADLVTQYF

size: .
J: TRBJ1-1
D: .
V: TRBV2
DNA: TGTGCCAGCAGTGCTATTCTGCACAGGGAGGGCACTGAAGCTTTCTTT
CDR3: CASSAILHREGTEAFF

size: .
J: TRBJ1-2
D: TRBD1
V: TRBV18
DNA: TGTGCCAGCTCACCACCGGAAGGGGGCGATGGCTACACCTTC
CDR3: CASSPPEGGDGYTF

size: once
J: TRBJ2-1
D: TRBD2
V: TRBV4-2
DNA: TGTGCCAGCAGCCAAGAGCCCCTAGCGGGGGCATCCTCCTACAATGAGCAGTTCTTC
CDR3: CASSQEPLAGASSYNEQFF

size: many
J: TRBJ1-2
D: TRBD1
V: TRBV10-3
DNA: TGTGCCATCAGTGACGACAGGGAGACCTATGCTAGCTACACCTTC
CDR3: CAISDDRETYASYTF

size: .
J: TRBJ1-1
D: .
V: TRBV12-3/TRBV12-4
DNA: TGTGCCAGCAGTTTAGACAGGGTCCTCAGAGCTTTCTTT
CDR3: CASSLDRVLRAFF

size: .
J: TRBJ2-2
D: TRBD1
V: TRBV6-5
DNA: TGTGCCAGCAGACAACAGGGGACCGGGGAGCTGTTTTTT
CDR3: CASRQQGTGELFF

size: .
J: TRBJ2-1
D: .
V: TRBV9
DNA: TGTGCCAGCAGCGTAGGTCAGGACAATGAGCAGTTCTTC
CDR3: CASSVGQDNEQFF

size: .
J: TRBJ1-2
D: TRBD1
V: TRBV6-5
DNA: TGTGCCAGCATTGCTCCCGGGACAGGGGGCGATGGCTACACCTTC
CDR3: CASIAPGTGGDGYTF

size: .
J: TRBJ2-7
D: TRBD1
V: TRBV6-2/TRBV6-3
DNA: TGTGCCAGCAGTTGGAACCGGGACAGGGGCACCGAGCAGTACTTC
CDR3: CASSWNRDRGTEQYF

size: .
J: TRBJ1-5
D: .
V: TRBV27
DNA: TGTGCCAGCAGTTTAGTGGGGGGGCCCCAGCATTTT
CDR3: CASSLVGGPQHF

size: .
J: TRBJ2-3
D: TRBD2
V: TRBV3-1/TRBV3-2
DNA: TGTGCCAGCAGCCAAGAGCGGGGGGGCCCGTGGAATACGCAGTATTTT
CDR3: CASSQERGGPWNTQYF

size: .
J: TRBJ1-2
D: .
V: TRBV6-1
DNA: TGTGCCAGCAGTGAAGCTCTGTGGCAGCTAGCTAACTATGGCTACACCTTC
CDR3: CASSEALWQLANYGYTF

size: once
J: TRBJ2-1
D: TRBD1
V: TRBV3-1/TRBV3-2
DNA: TGTGCCAGCAGCCAACACGGGACAGGTATTAGGGATGAGCAGTTCTTC
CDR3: CASSQHGTGIRDEQFF

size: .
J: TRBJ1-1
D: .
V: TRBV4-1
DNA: TGCGCCAGCAGCCAAGATGGCCACGGGATCGGGGAAGCTTTCTTT
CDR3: CASSQDGHGIGEAFF

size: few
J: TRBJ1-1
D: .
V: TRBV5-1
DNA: TGCGCCAGCAGCCGTATTATGAACACTGAAGCTTTCTTT
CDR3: CASSRIMNTEAFF

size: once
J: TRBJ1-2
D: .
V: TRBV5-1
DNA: TGCGCCAGCAGCTTTCGGACAGTCGGCAGCGGCTACACCTTC
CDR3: CASSFRTVGSGYTF

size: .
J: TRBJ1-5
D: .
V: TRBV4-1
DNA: TGCGCCAGCAGCCAAGATCGCTGGGGAGAACAGCCCCAGCATTTT
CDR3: CASSQDRWGEQPQHF

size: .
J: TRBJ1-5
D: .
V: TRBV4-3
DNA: TGCGCCAGCAGCCAGAGGGCGGGTCAGCCCCAGCATTTT
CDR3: CASSQRAGQPQHF

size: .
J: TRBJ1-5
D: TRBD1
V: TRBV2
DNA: TGTGCCAGCAGTGCTCCGACAGGGATTTTACAGCCCCAGCATTTT
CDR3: CASSAPTGILQPQHF

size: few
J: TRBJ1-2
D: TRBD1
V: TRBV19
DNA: TGTGCCAGTAGTATCGCAGGGGGCAATGGCTACACCTTC
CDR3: CASSIAGGNGYTF

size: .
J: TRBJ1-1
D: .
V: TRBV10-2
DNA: TGCGCCATCGTGCGTGGGGGCACGGGGACTGAAGCTTTCTTT
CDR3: CAIVRGGTGTEAFF

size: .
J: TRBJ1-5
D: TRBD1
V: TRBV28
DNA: TGTGCCAGCAGTTTATATATTCCCGGGACAGGGGGTAGGAATCAGCCCCAGCATTTT
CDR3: CASSLYIPGTGGRNQPQHF

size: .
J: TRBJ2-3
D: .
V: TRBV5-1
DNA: TGCGCCAGCAGCGATTCGCGGGATACGCAGTATTTT
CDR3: CASSDSRDTQYF

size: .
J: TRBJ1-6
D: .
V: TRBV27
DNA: TGTGCCAGCAGTTTCTCGGGGTCAAATTCACCCCTCCACTTT
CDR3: CASSFSGSNSPLHF

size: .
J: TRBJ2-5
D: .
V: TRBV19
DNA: TGTGCCAGTAGTAATCAGGGGTTAGAGACCCAGTACTTC
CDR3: CASSNQGLETQYF

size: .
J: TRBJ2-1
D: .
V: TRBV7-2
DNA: TGTGCCAGCAGCTTAAGGGGGGGCGATGAGCAGTTCTTC
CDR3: CASSLRGGDEQFF

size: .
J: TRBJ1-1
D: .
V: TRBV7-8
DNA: TGTGCCAGCAGCTCACAGGGGAACACTGAAGCTTTCTTT
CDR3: CASSSQGNTEAFF

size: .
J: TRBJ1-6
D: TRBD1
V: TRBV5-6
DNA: TGTGCCAGCAGCTGGGGACAGGATAATTCACCCCTCCACTTT
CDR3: CASSWGQDNSPLHF

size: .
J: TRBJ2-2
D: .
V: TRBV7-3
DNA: TGTGCCAGCAGCTTAGGCCTGAACACCGGGGAGCTGTTTTTT
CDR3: CASSLGLNTGELFF

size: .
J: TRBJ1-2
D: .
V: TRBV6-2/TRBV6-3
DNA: TGTGCCAGCAGTTACCGGGGGTTTGGATATGGCTACACCTTC
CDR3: CASSYRGFGYGYTF

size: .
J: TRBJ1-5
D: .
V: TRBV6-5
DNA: TGTGCCAGCAGTTACGATAGAGATCAGCCCCAGCATTTT
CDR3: CASSYDRDQPQHF